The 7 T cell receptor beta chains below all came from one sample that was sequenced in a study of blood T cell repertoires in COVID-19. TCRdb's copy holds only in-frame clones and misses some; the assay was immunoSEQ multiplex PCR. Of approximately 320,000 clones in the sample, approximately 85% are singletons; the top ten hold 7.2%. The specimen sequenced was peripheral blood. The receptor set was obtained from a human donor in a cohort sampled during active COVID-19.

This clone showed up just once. The CDR3 bases are TGTGCCCTACTGCCCCAGCATTTT. Translating gives CALLPQHF. This chain uses TRBV9 with TRBJ1-5, with D unclear. CDR1 is SGDLS and CDR2 is YYNGEE in the germline V gene. The CDR3 is made up of 8 amino acids. Deletions cut 10 bases from V and 9 bases from J, with 5 bases between.

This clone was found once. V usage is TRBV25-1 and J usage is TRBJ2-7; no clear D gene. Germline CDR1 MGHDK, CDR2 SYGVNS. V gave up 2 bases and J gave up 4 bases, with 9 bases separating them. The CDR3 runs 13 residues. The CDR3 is CASSEEPPYEQYF. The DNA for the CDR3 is TGTGCCAGCAGTGAAGAGCCCCCTTACGAGCAGTACTTC.

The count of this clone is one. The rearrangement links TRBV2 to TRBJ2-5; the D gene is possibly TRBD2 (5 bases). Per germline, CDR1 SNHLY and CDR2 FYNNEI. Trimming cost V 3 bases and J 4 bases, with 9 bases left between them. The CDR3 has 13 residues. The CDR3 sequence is CASSEDLTETQYF. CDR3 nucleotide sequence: TGTGCCAGCAGTGAGGACTTGACAGAGACCCAGTACTTC.

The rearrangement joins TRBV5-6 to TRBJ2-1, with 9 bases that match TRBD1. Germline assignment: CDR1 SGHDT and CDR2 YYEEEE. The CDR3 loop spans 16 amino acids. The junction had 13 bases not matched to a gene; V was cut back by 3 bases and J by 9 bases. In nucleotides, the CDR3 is TGTGCCAGCAGCTGGGGACAGGGTGGTACCTACGGTGAGCAGTTCTTC. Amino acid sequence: CASSWGQGGTYGEQFF.

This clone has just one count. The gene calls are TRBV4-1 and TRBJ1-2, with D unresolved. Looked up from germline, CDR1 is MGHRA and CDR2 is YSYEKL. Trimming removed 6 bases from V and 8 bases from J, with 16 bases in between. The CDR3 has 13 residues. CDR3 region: CASSQTSEGGYTF. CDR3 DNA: TGCGCCAGCAGTCAGACCTCGGAGGGCGGCTACACCTTC.

CDR3 coding DNA: TGTGCCAGTAGGGACCTACAGGGGAGAGCCGGGGAGCTGTTTTTT. It is translated as CASRDLQGRAGELFF. The chain combines TRBV19 with TRBJ2-2; 7 nucleotides align to TRBD1. Germline V gene data show CDR1 as LNHDA and CDR2 as SQIVND (reference sequence). Trimming removed 6 bases from V and 6 bases from J; junction bases left unmatched: 10. The CDR3 consists of 15 residues.

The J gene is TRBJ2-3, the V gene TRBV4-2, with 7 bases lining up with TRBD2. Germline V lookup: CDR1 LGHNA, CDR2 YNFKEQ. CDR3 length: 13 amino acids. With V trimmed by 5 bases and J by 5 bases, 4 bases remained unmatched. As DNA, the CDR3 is TGTGCCAGCAGCGGGACGGGGGGAGATACGCAGTATTTT. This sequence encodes CASSGTGGDTQYF.